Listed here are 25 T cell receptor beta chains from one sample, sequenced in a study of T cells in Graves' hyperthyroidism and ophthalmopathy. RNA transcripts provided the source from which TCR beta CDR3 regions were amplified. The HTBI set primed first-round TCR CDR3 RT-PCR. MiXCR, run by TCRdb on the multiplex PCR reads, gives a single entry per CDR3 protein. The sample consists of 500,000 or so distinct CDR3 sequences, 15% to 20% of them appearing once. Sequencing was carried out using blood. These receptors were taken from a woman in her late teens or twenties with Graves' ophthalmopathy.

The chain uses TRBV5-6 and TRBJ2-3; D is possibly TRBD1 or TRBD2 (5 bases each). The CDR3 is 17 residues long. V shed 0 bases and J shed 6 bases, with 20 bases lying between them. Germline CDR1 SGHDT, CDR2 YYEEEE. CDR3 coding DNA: TGTGCCAGCAGCTTGGCCGGGACGCCGGCCCCTGGGGATACGCAGTATTTT. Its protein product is CASSLAGTPAPGDTQYF.

The CDR3 DNA reads as TGTGCCAGTAGTATCTACCTGGTGAACACTGAAGCTTTCTTT. It specifies CASSIYLVNTEAFF. This chain links TRBV19 with TRBJ1-1; D gene uncertain. V lost 3 bases to trimming and J lost 0 bases, with 8 bases between them. The CDR3 sequence is 14 residues long. Looked up from germline, CDR1 is LNHDA and CDR2 is SQIVND (reference sequence).

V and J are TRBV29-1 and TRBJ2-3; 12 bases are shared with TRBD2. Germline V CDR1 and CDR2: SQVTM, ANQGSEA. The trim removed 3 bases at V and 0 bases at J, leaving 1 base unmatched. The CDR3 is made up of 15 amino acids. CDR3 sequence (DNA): TGCAGCGTTGAGGGACTAGCGGGCAGCACAGATACGCAGTATTTT. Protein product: CSVEGLAGSTDTQYF.

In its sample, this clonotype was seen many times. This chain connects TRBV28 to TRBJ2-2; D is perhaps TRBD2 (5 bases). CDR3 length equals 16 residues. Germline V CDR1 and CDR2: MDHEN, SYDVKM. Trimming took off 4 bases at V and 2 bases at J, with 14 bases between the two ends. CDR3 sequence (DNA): TGTGCCAGCAGTTCCGGAGGCAGGATTAACACCGGGGAGCTGTTTTTT. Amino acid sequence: CASSSGGRINTGELFF.

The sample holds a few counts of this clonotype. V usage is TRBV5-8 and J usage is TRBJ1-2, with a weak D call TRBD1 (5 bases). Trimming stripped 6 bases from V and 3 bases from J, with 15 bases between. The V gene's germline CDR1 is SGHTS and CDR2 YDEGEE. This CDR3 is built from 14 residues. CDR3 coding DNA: TGTGCCAGCACCAAGGGTCAGGGAGACTATGGCTACACCTTC. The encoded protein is CASTKGQGDYGYTF.

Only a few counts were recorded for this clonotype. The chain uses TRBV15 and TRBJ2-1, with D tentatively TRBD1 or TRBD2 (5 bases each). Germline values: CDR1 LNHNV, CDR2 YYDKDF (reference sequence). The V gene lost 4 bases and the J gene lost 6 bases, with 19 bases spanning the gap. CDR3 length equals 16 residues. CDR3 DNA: TGTGCCACCAGCACGCCCCCGGGGCTATTTGGCAATGAGCAGTTCTTC. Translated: CATSTPPGLFGNEQFF.

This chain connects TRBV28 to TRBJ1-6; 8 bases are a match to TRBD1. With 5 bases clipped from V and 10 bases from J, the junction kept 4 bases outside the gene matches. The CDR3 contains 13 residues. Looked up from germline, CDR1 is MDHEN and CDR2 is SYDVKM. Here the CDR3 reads CASSPTGVSPLHF. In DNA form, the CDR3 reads TGTGCCAGCAGTCCGACAGGGGTCTCACCCCTCCACTTT. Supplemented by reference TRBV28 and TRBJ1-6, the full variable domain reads DVKVTQSSRYLVKRTGEKVFLECVQDMDHENMFWYRQDPGLGLRLIYFSYDVKMKEKGDIPEGYSVSREKKERFSLILESASTNQTSMYLCASSPTGVSPLHFGNGTRLTVT.

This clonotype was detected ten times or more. CDR3 loop: CASTRGTTLTDTQYF. The CDR3 DNA is TGCGCCAGCACGAGGGGGACAACTCTCACAGATACGCAGTATTTT. The chain employs TRBV10-1 and TRBJ2-3, with a tentative D call TRBD1 (6 bases). V was trimmed by 7 bases and J by 2 bases, leaving 16 bases between them. Germline lookup yields CDR1 WNHNN and CDR2 SYGVQD (reference sequence). This CDR3 is 15 amino acids long.

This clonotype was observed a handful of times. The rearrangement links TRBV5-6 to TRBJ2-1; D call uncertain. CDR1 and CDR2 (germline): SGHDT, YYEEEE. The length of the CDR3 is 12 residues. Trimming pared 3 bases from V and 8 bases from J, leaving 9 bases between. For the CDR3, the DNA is TGTGCCAGCAGCTCCAGTGGGGATGAGCAGTTCTTC. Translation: CASSSSGDEQFF.

Here the CDR3 reads CASSYPGGLGAYGYTF. In DNA, the CDR3 is TGTGCCAGCAGTTACCCTGGGGGCTTAGGTGCCTATGGCTACACCTTC. This sequence joins TRBV6-2 or TRBV6-3 and TRBJ1-2, with a weak D call TRBD1 (6 bases). The CDR3 runs 16 residues. Germline lookup yields CDR1 MNHEY and CDR2 SVGEGT. With 2 bases removed from V and 4 bases from J, the gap between germline ends came to 17 bases.

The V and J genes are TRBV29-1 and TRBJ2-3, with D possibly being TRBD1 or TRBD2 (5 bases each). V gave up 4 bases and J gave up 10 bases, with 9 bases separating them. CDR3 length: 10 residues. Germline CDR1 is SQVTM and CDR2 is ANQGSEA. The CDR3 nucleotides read TGCAGCGTTGTGGGGGTGGCGCAGTATTTT. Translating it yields CSVVGVAQYF.

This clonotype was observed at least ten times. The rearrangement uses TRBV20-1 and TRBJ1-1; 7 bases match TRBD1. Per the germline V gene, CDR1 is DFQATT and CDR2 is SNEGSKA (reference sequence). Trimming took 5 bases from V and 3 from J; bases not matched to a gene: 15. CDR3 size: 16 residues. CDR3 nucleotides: TGCAGTGCTCCCCCTGGCAGGGGGACTTTGGACACTGAAGCTTTCTTT. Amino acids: CSAPPGRGTLDTEAFF.

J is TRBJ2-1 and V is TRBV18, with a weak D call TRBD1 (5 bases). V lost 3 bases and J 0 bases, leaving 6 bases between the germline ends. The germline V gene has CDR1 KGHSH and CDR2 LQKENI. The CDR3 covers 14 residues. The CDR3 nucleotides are TGTGCCAGCTCACCCCAGGGCTCCTACAATGAGCAGTTCTTC. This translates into CASSPQGSYNEQFF.

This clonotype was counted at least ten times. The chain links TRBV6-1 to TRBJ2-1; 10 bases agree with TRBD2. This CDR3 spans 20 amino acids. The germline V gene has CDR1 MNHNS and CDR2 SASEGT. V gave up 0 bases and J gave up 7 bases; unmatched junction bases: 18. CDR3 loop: CASSEAPREREGLSVNEQFF. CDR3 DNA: TGTGCCAGCAGTGAAGCTCCCCGGGAGCGGGAGGGCCTTTCGGTTAATGAGCAGTTCTTC.

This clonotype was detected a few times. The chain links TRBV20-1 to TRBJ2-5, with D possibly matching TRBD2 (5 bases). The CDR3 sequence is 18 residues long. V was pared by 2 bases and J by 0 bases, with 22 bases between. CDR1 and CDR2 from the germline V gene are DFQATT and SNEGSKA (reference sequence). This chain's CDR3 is CSARPNRAGGLNQETQYF. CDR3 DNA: TGCAGTGCTAGACCAAACCGGGCTGGCGGGCTTAACCAAGAGACCCAGTACTTC.

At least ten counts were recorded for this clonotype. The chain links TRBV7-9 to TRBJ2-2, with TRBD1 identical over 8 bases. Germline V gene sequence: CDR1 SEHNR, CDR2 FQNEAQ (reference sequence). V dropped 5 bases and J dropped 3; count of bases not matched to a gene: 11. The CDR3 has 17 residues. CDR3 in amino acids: CASSPHSGTGHTGELFF. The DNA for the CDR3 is TGTGCCAGCAGCCCACATTCGGGGACAGGACACACCGGGGAGCTGTTTTTT.

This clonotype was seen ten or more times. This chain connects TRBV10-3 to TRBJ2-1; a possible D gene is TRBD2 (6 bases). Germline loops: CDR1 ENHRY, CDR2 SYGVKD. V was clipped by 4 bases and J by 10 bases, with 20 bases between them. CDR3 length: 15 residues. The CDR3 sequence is CAISGGDIAELEQFF. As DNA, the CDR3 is TGTGCCATCAGTGGGGGGGATATAGCGGAACTGGAGCAGTTCTTC.

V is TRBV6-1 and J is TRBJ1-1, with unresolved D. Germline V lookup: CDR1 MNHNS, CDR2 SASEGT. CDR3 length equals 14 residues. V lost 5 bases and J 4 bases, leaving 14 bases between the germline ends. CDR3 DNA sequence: TGTGCCAGCAGTCAACAAGGTGAGGCCACTGAAGCTTTCTTT. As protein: CASSQQGEATEAFF.

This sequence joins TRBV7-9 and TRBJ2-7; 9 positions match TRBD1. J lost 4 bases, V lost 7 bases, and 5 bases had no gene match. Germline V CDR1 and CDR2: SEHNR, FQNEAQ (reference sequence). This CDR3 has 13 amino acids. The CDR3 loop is CASMLDRGYEQYF. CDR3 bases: TGTGCCAGCATGTTGGACAGGGGTTACGAGCAGTACTTC.

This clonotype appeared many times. In nucleotides, the CDR3 is TGTGCCAGCAGCGTCGAGTCGAGGGGCCTGAACACTGAAGCTTTCTTT. Its translation: CASSVESRGLNTEAFF. The chain carries TRBV9 and TRBJ1-1, with a tentative D call TRBD1 (5 bases). CDR1 SGDLS and CDR2 YYNGEE come from the germline V gene. V was pared by 2 bases and J by 0 bases, with 14 bases between. CDR3 length: 16 amino acids.

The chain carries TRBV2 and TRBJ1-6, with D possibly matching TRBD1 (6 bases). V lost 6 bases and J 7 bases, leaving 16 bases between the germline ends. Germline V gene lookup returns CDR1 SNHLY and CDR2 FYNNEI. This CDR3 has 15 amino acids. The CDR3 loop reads CASSGFRGANSPLHF. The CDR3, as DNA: TGTGCCAGCAGCGGATTTAGGGGGGCGAATTCACCCCTCCACTTT.

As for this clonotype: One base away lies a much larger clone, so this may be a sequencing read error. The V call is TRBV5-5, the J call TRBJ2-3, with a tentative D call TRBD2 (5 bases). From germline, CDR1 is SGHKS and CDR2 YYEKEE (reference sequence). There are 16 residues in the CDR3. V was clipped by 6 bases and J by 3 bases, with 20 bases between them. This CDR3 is CASIPRGSSRTDTQYF. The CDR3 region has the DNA TGTGCCAGCATTCCACGGGGATCTTCCCGTACAGATACGCAGTATTTT.

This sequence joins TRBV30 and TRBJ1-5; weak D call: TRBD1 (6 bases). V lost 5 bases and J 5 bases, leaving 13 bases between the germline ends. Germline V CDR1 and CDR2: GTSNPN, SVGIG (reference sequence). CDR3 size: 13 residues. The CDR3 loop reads CAWAGADDQPQHF. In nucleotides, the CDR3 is TGTGCCTGGGCAGGGGCGGATGATCAGCCCCAGCATTTT. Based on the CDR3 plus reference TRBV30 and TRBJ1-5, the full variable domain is SQTIHQWPATLVQPVGSPLSLECTVEGTSNPNLYWYRQAAGRGLQLLFYSVGIGQISSEVPQNLSASRPQDRQFILSSKKLLLSDSGFYLCAWAGADDQPQHFGDGTRLSIL.

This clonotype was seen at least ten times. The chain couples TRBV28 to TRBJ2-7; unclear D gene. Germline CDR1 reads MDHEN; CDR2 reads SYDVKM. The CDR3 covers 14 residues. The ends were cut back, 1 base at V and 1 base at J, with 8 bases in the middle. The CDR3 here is CASSLYSRSYEQYF. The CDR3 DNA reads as TGTGCCAGCAGTTTATACAGTCGTTCCTACGAGCAGTACTTC.

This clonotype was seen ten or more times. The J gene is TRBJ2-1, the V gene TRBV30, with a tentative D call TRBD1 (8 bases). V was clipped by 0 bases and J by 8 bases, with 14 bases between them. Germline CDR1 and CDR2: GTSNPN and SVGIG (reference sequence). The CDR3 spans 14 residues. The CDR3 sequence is CAWSVTGGGDEQFF. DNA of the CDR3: TGTGCCTGGAGTGTAACAGGGGGAGGGGATGAGCAGTTCTTC.